The text below deals with one T cell receptor (beta chain). Its specificity is not known. The data were obtained in a study of siplizumab effects on memory and regulatory T cells. Here immunoSEQ multiplex PCR was the method, and the copy in TCRdb shows in-frame clones only, minus some. This sample has 100,000 to 120,000 clones, with 80% to 95% found just once. J was trimmed by 5 bases and V by 6 bases; bases with no gene match: 6. The germline V gene has CDR1 MNHEY and CDR2 SVGAGI. There are 13 residues in the CDR3. General study results and limits: Greater diversity than memory cells seemed evident in naive T cells, which also appeared to be major alloresponse contributors. Mappable alloreactive CD4+ clones were on average 68.8% Treg-derived with siplizumab, around 25% in controls. Some alloreactive sequences were traceable to unstimulated CD4+ memory cells, and siplizumab significantly reduced them.

The rearrangement joins TRBV6-5 to TRBJ1-2; 7 bases are a match to TRBD1. Sequencing was done on a sample of CD4+ T cells sorted from blood. The clonotype comes from a human donor in good health. The CDR3 loop is CASSRDSLYGYTF. The DNA for the CDR3 is TGTGCCAGCAGCCGGGACAGCCTTTATGGCTACACCTTC.